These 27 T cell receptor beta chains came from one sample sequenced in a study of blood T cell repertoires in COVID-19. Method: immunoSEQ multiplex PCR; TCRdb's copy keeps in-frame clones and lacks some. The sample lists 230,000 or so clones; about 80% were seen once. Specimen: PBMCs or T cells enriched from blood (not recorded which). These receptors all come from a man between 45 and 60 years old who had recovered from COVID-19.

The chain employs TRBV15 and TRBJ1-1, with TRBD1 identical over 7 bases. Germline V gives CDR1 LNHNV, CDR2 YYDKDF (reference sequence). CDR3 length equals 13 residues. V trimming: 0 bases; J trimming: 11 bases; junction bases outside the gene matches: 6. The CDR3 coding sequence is TGTGCCACCAGCAGAGATCTAAGGGGGCGGGCTTTCTTT. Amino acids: CATSRDLRGRAFF.

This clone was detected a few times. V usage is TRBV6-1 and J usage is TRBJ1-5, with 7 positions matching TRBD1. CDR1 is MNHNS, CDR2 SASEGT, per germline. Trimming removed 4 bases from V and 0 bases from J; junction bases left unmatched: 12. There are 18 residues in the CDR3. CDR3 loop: CASSGRTGQSYSNQPQHF. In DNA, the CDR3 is TGTGCCAGCAGTGGAAGGACGGGACAGTCGTATAGCAATCAGCCCCAGCATTTT.

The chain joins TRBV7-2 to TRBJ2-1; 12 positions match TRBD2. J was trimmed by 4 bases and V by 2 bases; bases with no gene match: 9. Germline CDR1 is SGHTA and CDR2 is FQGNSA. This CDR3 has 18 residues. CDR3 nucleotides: TGTGCCAGCAGCTTACGACTAGCGGGAGCCTTAGAATACAATGAGCAGTTCTTC. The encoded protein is CASSLRLAGALEYNEQFF.

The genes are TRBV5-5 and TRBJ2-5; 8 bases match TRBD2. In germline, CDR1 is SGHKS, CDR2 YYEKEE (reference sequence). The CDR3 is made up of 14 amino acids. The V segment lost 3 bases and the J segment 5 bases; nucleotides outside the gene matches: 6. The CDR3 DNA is TGTGCCAGCAGCTCCGGGGGGGTCCGGGAGACCCAGTACTTC. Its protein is CASSSGGVRETQYF.

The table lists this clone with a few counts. Written as DNA, the CDR3 is TGTGCCACCCGGGACAGGGTGAACACTGAAGCTTTCTTT. Translation: CATRDRVNTEAFF. The chain combines TRBV12-3 or TRBV12-4 with TRBJ1-1; the match to TRBD1 covers 9 bases. The CDR3 loop spans 13 amino acids. V shed 10 bases and J 0 bases; nucleotides not matched to a gene: 3.

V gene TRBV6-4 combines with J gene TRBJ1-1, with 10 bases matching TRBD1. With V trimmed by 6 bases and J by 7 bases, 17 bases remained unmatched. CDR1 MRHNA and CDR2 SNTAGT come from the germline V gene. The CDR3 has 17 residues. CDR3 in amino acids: CASRATGTGDRVGEAFF. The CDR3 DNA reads TGTGCCAGCAGGGCAACCGGGACAGGGGATCGCGTGGGTGAAGCTTTCTTT.

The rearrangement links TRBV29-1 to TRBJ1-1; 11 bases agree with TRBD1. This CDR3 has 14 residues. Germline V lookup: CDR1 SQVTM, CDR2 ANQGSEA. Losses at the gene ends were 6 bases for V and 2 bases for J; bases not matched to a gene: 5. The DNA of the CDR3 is TGCAGCGTCCTTAGGACAGGGGGCAACACTGAAGCTTTCTTT. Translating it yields CSVLRTGGNTEAFF.

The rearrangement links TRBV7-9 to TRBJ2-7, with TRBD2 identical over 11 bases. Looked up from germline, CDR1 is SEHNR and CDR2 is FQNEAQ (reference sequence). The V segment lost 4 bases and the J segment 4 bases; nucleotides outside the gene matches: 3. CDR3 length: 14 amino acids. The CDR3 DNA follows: TGTGCCAGCAGCTCGACTAGCGGGGCTTACGAGCAGTACTTC. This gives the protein CASSSTSGAYEQYF.

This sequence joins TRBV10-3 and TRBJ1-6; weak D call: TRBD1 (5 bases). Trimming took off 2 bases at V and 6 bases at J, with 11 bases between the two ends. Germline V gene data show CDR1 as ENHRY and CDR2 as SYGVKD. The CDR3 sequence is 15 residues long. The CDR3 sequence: CAISEPDSVNSPLHF. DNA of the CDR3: TGTGCCATCAGTGAGCCAGACAGTGTTAATTCACCCCTCCACTTT.

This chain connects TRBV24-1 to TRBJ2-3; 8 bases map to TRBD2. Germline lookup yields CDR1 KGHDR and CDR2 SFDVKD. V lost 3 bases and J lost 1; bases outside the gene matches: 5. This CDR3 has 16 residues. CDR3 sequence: CATSDPGTRGTDTQYF. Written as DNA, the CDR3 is TGTGCCACCAGTGATCCCGGGACTAGGGGCACAGATACGCAGTATTTT.

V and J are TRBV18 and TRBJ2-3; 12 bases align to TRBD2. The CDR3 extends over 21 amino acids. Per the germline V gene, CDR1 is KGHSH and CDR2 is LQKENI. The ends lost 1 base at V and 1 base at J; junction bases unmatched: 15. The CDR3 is CASSPRSRRLAGGPGTDTQYF. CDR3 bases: TGTGCCAGCTCACCACGCTCCCGTCGGCTAGCGGGGGGGCCAGGCACAGATACGCAGTATTTT.

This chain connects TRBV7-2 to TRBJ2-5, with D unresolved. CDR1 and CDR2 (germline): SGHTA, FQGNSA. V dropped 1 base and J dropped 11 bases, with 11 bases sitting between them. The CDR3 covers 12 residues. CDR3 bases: TGTGCCAGCAGCTTAGTTCTTCTACCACAGTACTTC. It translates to CASSLVLLPQYF.

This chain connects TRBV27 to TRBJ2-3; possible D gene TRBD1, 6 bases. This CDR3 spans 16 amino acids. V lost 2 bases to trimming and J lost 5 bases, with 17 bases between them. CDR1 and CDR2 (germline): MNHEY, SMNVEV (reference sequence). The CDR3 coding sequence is TGTGCCAGCAGTTTAAGCTGGTGGGGGCGCGAAGATACGCAGTATTTT. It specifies CASSLSWWGREDTQYF.

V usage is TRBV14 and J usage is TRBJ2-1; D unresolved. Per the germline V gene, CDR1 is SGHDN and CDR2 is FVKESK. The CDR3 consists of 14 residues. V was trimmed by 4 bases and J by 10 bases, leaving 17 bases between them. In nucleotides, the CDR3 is TGTGCCAGCAGCCTTCCCCTCCGCGTCGGGGAGCAGTTCTTC. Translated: CASSLPLRVGEQFF.

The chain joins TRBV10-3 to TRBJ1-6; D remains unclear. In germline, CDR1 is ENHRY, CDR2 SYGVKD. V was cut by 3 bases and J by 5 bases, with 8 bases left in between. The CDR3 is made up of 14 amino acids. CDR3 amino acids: CAISDDMDNSPLHF. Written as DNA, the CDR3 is TGTGCCATCAGTGACGACATGGATAATTCACCCCTCCACTTT.

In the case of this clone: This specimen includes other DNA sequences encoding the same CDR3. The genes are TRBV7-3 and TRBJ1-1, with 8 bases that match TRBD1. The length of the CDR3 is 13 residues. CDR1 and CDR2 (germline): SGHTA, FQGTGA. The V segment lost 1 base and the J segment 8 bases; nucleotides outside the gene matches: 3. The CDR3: CASSLNRQGEAFF. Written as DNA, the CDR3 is TGTGCCAGCAGCTTAAACCGACAGGGGGAAGCTTTCTTT.

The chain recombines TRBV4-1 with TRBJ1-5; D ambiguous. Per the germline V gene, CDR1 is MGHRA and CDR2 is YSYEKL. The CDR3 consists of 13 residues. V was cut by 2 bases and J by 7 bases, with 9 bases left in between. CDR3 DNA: TGCGCCAGCAGCCAAAGTCCTCGGCAGCCCCAGCATTTT. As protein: CASSQSPRQPQHF.

The chain's CDR3 is CASSLGTGGLAKNIQYF. CDR3 nucleotides: TGTGCCAGCAGCTTAGGAACGGGGGGCCTTGCCAAAAACATTCAGTACTTC. The chain has TRBV7-9 and TRBJ2-4, with D possibly matching TRBD2 (7 bases). Trimming took off 1 base at V and 1 base at J, with 14 bases between the two ends. Germline lookup yields CDR1 SEHNR and CDR2 FQNEAQ (reference sequence). CDR3 length: 17 residues.

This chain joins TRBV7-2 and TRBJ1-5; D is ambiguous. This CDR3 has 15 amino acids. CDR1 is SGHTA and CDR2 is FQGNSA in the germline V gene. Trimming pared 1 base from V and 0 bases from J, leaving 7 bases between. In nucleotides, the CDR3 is TGTGCCAGCAGCTTAGTGCAGAATAGCAATCAGCCCCAGCATTTT. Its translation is CASSLVQNSNQPQHF.

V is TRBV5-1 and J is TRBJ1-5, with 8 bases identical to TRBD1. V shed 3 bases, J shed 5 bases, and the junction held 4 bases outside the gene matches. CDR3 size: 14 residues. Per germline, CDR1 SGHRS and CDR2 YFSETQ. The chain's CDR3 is CASSSGTGHQPQHF. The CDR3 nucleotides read TGCGCCAGCAGCTCCGGGACAGGACATCAGCCCCAGCATTTT.

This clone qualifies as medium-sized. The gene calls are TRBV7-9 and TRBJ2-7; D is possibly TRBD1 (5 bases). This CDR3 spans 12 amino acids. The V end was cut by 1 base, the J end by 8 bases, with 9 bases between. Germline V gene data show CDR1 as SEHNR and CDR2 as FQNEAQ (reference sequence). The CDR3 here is CASSLGVGQQYF. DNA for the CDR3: TGTGCCAGCAGCTTAGGGGTGGGGCAGCAGTACTTC. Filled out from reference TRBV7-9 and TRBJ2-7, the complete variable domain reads DTGVSQNPRHKITKRGQNVTFRCDPISEHNRLYWYRQTLGQGPEFLTYFQNEAQLEKSRLLSDRFSAERPKGSFSTLEIQRTEQGDSAMYLCASSLGVGQQYFGPGTRLTVT.

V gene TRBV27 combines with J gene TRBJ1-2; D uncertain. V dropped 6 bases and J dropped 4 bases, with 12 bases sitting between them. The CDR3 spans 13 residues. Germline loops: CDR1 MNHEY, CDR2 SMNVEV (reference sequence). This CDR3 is CASSPGVSYGYTF. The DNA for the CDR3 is TGTGCCAGCAGCCCCGGGGTGAGCTATGGCTACACCTTC.

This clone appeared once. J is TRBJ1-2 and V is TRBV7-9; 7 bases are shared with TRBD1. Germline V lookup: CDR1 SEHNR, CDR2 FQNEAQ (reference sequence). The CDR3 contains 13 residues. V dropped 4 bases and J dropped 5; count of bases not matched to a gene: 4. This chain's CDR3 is CASSSGQLYGYTF. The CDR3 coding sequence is TGTGCCAGCAGCTCGGGACAGTTATATGGCTACACCTTC. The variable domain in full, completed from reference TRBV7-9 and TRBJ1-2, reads DTGVSQNPRHKITKRGQNVTFRCDPISEHNRLYWYRQTLGQGPEFLTYFQNEAQLEKSRLLSDRFSAERPKGSFSTLEIQRTEQGDSAMYLCASSSGQLYGYTFGSGTRLTVV.

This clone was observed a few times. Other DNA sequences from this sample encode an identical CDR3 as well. In DNA, the CDR3 is TGCGCCAGCAGCTTGGAGGGGAGGGGTCAGCCCCAGCATTTT. Protein product: CASSLEGRGQPQHF. The chain uses TRBV5-1 and TRBJ1-5, with D maybe TRBD1 (5 bases). Trimming took off 0 bases at V and 6 bases at J, with 10 bases between the two ends. This CDR3 is built from 14 residues. Germline assignment: CDR1 SGHRS and CDR2 YFSETQ.

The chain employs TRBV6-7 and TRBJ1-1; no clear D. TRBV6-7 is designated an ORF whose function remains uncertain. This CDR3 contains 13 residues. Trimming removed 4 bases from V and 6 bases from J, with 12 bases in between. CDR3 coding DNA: TGTGCCAGCAGTTCCTCTGCAGGTCCTGAAGCTTTCTTT. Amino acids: CASSSSAGPEAFF.

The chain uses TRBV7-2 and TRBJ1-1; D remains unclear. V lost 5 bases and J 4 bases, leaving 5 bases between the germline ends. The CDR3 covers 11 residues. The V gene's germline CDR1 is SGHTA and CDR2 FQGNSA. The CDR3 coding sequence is TGTGCCAGCAGCCCACTCACTGAAGCTTTCTTT. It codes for CASSPLTEAFF.

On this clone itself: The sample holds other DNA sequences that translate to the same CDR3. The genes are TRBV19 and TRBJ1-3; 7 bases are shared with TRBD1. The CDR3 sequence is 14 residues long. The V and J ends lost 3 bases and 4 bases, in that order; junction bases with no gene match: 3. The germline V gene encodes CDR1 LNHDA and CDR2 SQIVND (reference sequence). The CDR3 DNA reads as TGTGCCAGTAGTATTTGGACAGGCGGAAACACCATATATTTT. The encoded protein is CASSIWTGGNTIYF. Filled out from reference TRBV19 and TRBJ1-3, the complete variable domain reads DGGITQSPKYLFRKEGQNVTLSCEQNLNHDAMYWYRQDPGQGLRLIYYSQIVNDFQKGDIAEGYSVSREKKESFPLTVTSAQKNPTAFYLCASSIWTGGNTIYFGEGSWLTVV.